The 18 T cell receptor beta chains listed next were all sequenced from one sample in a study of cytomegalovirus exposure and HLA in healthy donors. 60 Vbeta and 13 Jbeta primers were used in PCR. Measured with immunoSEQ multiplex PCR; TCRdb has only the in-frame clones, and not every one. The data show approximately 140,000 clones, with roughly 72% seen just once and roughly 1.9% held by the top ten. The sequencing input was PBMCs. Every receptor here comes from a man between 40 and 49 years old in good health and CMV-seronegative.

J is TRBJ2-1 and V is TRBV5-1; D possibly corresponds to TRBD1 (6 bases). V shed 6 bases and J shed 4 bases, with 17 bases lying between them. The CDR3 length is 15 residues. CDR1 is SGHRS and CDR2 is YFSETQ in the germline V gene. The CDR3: CASTTGTLSYNEQFF. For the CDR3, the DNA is TGCGCCAGCACGACCGGGACACTCTCATACAATGAGCAGTTCTTC.

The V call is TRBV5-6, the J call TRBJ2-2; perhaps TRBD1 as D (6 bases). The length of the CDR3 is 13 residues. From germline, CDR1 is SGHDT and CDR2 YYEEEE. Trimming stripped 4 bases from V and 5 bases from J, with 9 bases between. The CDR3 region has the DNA TGTGCCAGCAGCCCCAGGGGTACCGGGGAGCTGTTTTTT. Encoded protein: CASSPRGTGELFF.

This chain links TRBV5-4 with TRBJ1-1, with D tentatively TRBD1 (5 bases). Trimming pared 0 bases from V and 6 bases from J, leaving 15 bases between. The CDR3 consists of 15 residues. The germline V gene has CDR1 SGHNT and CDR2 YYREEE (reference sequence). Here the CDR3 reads CASSLEGSLKSEAFF. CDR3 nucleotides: TGTGCCAGCAGCTTGGAGGGGTCTCTTAAGTCTGAAGCTTTCTTT.

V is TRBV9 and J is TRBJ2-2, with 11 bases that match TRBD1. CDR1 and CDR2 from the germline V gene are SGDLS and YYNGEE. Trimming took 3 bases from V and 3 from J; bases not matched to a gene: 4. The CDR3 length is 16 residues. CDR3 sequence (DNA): TGTGCCAGCAGCGATAGGACAGGGGGCCACACCGGGGAGCTGTTTTTT. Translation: CASSDRTGGHTGELFF.

The CDR3 loop reads CASSLNQRGGGYTF. DNA of the CDR3: TGTGCCAGCAGCTTGAACCAAAGGGGCGGTGGCTACACCTTC. The rearrangement joins TRBV5-5 to TRBJ1-2, with a tentative D call TRBD1 (5 bases). Between the trimmed V and J ends, which lost 1 base and 7 bases, there was a span of 14 bases. The CDR3 contains 14 residues. Germline-derived CDR1 and CDR2 are SGHKS and YYEKEE (reference sequence).

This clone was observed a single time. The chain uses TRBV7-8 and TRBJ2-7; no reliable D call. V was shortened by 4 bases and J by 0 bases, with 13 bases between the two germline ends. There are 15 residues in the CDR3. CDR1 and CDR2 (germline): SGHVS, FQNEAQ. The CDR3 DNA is TGTGCCAGCAGCTCAGAAGCGATTAGCTCCTACGAGCAGTACTTC. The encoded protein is CASSSEAISSYEQYF.

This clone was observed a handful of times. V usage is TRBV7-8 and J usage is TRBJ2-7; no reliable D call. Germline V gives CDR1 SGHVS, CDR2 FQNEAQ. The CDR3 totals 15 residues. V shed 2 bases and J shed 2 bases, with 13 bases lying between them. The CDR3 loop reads CASSLHVALTYEQYF. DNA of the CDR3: TGTGCCAGCAGCTTACACGTGGCTTTGACCTACGAGCAGTACTTC.

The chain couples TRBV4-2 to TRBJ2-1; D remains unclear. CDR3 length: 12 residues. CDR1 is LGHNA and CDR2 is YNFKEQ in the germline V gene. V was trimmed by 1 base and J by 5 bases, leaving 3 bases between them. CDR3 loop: CASSQVDNEQFF. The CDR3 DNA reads TGTGCCAGCAGCCAAGTAGACAATGAGCAGTTCTTC.

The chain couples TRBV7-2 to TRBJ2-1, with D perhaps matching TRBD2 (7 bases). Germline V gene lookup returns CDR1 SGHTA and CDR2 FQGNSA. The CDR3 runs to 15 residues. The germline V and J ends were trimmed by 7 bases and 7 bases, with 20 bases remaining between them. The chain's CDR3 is CASKGGGAPGNEQFF. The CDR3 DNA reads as TGTGCCAGCAAGGGGGGGGGTGCCCCTGGGAATGAGCAGTTCTTC.

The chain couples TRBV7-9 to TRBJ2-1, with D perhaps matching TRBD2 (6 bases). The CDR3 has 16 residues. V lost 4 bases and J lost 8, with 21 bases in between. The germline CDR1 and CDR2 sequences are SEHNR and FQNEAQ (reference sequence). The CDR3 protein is CASSYTAPVGDYEQFF. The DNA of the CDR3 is TGTGCCAGCAGCTACACGGCCCCAGTTGGGGACTATGAGCAGTTCTTC.

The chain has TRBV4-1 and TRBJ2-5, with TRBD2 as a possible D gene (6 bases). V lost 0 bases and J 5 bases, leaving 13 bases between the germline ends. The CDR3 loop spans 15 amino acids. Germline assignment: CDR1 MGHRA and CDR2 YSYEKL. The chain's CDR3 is CASSQEGTRRETQYF. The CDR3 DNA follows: TGCGCCAGCAGCCAAGAGGGGACTCGAAGGGAGACCCAGTACTTC.

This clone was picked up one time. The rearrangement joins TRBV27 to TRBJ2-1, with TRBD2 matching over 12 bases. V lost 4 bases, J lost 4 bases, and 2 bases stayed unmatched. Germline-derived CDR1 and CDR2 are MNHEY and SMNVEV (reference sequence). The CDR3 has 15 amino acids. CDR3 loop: CASSSGTSGYNEQFF. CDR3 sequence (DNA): TGTGCCAGCAGTTCAGGGACTAGCGGGTACAATGAGCAGTTCTTC.

The CDR3 sequence: CAWTGAGGADTQYF. The CDR3 nucleotides are TGTGCCTGGACTGGAGCGGGAGGGGCAGATACGCAGTATTTT. V gene TRBV30 combines with J gene TRBJ2-3, with 10 nucleotides matching TRBD2. Looked up from germline, CDR1 is GTSNPN and CDR2 is SVGIG (reference sequence). This CDR3 has 14 amino acids. The ends lost 4 bases at V and 4 bases at J; junction bases unmatched: 5. The full variable domain, with the rest looked up from reference TRBV30 and TRBJ2-3, is SQTIHQWPATLVQPVGSPLSLECTVEGTSNPNLYWYRQAAGRGLQLLFYSVGIGQISSEVPQNLSASRPQDRQFILSSKKLLLSDSGFYLCAWTGAGGADTQYFGPGTRLTVL.

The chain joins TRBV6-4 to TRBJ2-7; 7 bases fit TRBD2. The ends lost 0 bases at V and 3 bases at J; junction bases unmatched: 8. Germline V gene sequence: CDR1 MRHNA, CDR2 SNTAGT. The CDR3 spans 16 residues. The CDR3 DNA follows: TGTGCCAGCAGTGACTCGGTGGCTAGCGGAGGCTACGAGCAGTACTTC. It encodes CASSDSVASGGYEQYF.

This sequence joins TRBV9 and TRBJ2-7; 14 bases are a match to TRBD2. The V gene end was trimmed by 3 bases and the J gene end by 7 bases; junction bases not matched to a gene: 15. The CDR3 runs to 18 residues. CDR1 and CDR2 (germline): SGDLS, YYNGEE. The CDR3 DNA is TGTGCCAGCAGCGCCCGGGGACTAGCGGGGGCCGCCGGCGGGGAGCAGTACTTC. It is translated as CASSARGLAGAAGGEQYF.

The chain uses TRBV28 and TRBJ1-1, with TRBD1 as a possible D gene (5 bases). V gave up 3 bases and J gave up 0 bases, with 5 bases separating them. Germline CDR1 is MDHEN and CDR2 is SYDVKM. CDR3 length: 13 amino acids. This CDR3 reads CASSLDMNTEAFF. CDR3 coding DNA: TGTGCCAGCAGTTTGGACATGAACACTGAAGCTTTCTTT.

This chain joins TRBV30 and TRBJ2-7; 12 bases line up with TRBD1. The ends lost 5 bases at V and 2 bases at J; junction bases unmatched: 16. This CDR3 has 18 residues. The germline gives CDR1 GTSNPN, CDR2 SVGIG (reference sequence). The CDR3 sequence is CAWPSRGDRGPYPYEQYF. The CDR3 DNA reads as TGTGCCTGGCCCTCCAGGGGGGACAGGGGGCCTTACCCCTACGAGCAGTACTTC.

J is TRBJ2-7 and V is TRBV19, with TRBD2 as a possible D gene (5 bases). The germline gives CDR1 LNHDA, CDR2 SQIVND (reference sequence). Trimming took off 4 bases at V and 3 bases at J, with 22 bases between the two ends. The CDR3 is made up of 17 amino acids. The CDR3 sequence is CASSTSGWQRESYEQYF. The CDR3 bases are TGTGCCAGTAGTACCTCCGGGTGGCAGAGGGAAAGCTACGAGCAGTACTTC. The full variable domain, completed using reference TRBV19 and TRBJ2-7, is DGGITQSPKYLFRKEGQNVTLSCEQNLNHDAMYWYRQDPGQGLRLIYYSQIVNDFQKGDIAEGYSVSREKKESFPLTVTSAQKNPTAFYLCASSTSGWQRESYEQYFGPGTRLTVT.